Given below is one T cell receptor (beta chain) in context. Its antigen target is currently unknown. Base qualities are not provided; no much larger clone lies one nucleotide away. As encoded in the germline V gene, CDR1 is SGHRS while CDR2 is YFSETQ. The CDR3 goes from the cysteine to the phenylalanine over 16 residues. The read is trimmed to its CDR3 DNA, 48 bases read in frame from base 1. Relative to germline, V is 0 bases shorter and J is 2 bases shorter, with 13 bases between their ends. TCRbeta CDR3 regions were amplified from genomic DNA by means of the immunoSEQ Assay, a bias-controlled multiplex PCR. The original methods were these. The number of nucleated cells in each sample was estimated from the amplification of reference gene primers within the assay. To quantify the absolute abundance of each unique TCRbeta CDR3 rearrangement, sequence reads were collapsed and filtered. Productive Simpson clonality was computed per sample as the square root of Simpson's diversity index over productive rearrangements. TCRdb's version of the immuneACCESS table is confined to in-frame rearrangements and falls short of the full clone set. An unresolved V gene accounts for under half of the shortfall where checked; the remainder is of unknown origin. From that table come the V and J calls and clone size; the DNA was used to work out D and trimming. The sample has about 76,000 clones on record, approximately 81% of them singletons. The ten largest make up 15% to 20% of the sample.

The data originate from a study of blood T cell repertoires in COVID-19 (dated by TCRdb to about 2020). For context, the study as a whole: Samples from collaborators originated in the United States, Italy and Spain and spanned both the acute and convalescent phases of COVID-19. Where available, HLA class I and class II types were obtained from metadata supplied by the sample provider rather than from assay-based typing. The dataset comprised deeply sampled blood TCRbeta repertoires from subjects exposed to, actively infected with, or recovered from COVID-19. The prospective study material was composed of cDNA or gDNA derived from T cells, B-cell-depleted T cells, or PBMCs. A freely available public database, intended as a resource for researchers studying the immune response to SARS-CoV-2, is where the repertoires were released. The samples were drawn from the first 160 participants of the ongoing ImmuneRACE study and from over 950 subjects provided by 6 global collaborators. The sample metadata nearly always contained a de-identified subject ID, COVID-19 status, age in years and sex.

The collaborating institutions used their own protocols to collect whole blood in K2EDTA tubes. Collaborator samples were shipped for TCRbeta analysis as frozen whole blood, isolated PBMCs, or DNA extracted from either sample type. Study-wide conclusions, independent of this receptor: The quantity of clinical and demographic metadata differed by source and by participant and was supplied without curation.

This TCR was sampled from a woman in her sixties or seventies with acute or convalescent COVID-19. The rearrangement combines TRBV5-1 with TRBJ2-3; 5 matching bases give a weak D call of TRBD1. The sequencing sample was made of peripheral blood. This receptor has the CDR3 CASSLGPLGPTDTQYF. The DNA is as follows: TGCGCCAGCAGCTTGGGGCCCCTGGGGCCCACAGATACGCAGTATTTT.